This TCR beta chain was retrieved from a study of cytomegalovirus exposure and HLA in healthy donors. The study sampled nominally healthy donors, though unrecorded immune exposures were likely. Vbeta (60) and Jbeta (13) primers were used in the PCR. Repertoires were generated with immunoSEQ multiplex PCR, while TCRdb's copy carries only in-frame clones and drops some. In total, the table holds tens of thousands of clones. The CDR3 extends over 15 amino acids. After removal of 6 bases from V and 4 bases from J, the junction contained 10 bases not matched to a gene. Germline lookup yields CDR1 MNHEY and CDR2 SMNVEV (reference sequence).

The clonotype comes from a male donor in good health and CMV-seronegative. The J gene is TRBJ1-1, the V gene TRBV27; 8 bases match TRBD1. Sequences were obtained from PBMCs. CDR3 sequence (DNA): TGTGCCAGCAGGGACAGGGTAGGTTTTAGCACTGAAGCTTTCTTT. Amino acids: CASRDRVGFSTEAFF.